This T cell receptor beta chain was documented in a study of metastatic and nonmetastatic thyroid tumors. Overall study context: Samples came from malignant and benign thyroid patients, and repertoires were compared across blood and tumor or nodule tissue.

TCRdb reassembled clones from the PCR reads with MiXCR. The profile shows 26,000 or so clones, 15% of them singletons. This clone was seen repeatedly, ten times or more. Patients were all untreated before their thyroid surgery. This CDR3 spans 17 amino acids. CDR1 is LGHDT, CDR2 YNNKEL, per germline (reference sequence). With 0 bases removed from V and 0 bases from J, the gap between germline ends came to 12 bases. Sequenced material: blood. This chain uses TRBV3-1 with TRBJ1-3; D ambiguous. The source of this sequence is a male donor with papillary thyroid cancer or a benign thyroid nodule (not recorded which). Some clones in this sample may be carry-over from other donors' samples. Written as DNA, the CDR3 is TGTGCCAGCAGCCAAGAAATACAATATCTCTCTGGAAACACCATATATTTT. It translates to CASSQEIQYLSGNTIYF.